This record looks at one T cell receptor beta chain sequence and its context. Its antigen is not known. The study ran its PCR with 60 Vbeta and 13 Jbeta primers. Sequencing was performed with immunoSEQ multiplex PCR; in TCRdb, only in-frame clones are kept and a portion is missing. This table holds some 100,000 clones, 76% found once. Everyone who donated was a healthy bone marrow donor. Donors counted as nominally healthy when sampled, yet unrecorded immune exposures were likely. The data derive from a study of cytomegalovirus exposure and HLA in healthy donors. General study findings and limits: The study listed 150 to 200 cytomegalovirus-associated TCR beta chains. Immune exposure data for these donors was limited to CMV serostatus.

V gave up 3 bases and J gave up 5 bases, with 10 bases separating them. In germline, CDR1 is SGHTA, CDR2 FQGNSA. The CDR3 loop spans 13 amino acids. The receptor comes from a woman aged 45-65 years in good health and CMV-seropositive. The source material was PBMCs. The chain carries TRBV7-2 and TRBJ2-5; unclear D gene. This chain's CDR3 is CASSFITRETQYF. The CDR3 DNA reads TGTGCCAGCAGCTTTATTACGCGGGAGACCCAGTACTTC. Combining the CDR3 with reference TRBV7-2 and TRBJ2-5 gives the whole variable domain GAGVSQSPSNKVTEKGKDVELRCDPISGHTALYWYRQSLGQGLEFLIYFQGNSAPDKSGLPSDRFSAERTGGSVSTLTIQRTQQEDSAVYLCASSFITRETQYFGPGTRLLVL.